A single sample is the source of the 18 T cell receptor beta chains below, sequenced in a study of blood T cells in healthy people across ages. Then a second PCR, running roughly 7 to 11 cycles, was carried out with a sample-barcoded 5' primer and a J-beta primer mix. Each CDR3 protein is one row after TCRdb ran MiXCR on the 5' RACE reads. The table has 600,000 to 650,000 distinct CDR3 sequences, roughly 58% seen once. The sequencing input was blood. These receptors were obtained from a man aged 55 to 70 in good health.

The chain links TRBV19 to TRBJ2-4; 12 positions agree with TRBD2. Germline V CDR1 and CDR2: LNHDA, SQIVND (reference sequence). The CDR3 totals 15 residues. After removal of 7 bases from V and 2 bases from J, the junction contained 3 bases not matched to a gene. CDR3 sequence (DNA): TGTGCCAGTACCGGACTAGCGGGGACCAAAAACATTCAGTACTTC. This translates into CASTGLAGTKNIQYF.

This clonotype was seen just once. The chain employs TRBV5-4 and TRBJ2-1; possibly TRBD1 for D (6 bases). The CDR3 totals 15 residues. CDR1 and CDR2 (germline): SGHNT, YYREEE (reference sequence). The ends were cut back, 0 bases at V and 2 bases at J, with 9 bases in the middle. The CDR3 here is CASSLGQAPYNEQFF. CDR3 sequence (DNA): TGTGCCAGCAGCTTGGGACAGGCTCCCTACAATGAGCAGTTCTTC.

The CDR3: CASMAGDHQETQYF. The CDR3 DNA reads TGTGCCAGCATGGCAGGGGACCACCAAGAGACCCAGTACTTC. The chain uses TRBV6-1 and TRBJ2-5; D is perhaps TRBD1 (6 bases). Between the trimmed V and J ends, which lost 7 bases and 0 bases, there was a span of 12 bases. Germline V gives CDR1 MNHNS, CDR2 SASEGT. The CDR3 consists of 14 residues.

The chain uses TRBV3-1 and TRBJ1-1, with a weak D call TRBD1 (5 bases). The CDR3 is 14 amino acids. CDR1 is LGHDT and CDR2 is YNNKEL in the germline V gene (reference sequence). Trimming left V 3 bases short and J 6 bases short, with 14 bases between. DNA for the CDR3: TGTGCCAGCAGCCAGGGGGGAGGAGTTCCTGAAGCTTTCTTT. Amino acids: CASSQGGGVPEAFF.

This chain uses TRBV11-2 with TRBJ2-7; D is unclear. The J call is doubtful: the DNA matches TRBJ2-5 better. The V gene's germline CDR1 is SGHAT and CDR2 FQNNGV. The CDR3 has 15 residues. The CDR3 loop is CASSLDGLERETQYF. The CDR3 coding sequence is TGTGCCAGCAGCTTAGATGGGCTAGAAAGGGAGACCCAGTACTTC.

The CDR3 is CASTFVFSNEQFF. In DNA, the CDR3 is TGTGCCAGCACCTTTGTCTTTAGCAATGAGCAGTTCTTC. The genes are TRBV12-3 or TRBV12-4 and TRBJ2-1; D unresolved. The length of the CDR3 is 13 residues. The V and J ends lost 7 bases and 6 bases respectively, with 13 bases between them.

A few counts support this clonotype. Here the CDR3 reads CASSQGSGYGYTF. The CDR3 DNA reads as TGTGCCAGCAGCCAAGGATCAGGGTATGGCTACACCTTC. V is TRBV4-2 and J is TRBJ1-2, with a possible D match to TRBD1 (5 bases). The germline V gene encodes CDR1 LGHNA and CDR2 YNFKEQ. The CDR3 spans 13 residues. Trimming removed 1 base from V and 5 bases from J, with 8 bases in between.

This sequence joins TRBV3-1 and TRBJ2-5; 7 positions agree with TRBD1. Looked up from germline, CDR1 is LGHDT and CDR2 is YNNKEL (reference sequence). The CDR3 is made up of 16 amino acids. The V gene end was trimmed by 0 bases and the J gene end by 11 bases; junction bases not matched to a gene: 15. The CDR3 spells CASSQDLAGGFNEQYF. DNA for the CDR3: TGTGCCAGCAGCCAAGATTTGGCAGGGGGATTCAATGAGCAGTACTTC.

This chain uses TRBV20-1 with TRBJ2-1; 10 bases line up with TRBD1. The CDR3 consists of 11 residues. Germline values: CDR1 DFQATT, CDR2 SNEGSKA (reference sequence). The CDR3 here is CSPGQGNEQFF. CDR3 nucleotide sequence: TGCAGCCCGGGACAGGGGAATGAGCAGTTCTTC.

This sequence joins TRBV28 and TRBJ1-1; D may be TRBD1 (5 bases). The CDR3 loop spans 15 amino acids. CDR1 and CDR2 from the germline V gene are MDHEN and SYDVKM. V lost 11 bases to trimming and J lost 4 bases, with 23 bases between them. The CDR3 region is CASGLRQLGVTEAFF. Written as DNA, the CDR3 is TGTGCCTCCGGGCTGCGTCAATTGGGGGTCACTGAAGCTTTCTTT.

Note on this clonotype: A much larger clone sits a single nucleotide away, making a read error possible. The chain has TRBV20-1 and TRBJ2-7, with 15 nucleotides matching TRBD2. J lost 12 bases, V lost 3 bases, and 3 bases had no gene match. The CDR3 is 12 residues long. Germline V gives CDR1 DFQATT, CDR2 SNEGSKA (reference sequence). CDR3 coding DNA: TGCAGTGCTAGTGGGACTAGCGGGGGGCGGTACTTC. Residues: CSASGTSGGRYF.

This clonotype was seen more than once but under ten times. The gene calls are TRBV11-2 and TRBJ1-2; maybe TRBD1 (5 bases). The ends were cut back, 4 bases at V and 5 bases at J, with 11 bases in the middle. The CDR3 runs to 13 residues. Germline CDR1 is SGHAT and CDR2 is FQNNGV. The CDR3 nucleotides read TGTGCCAGCAGCTCCGGGACCCCTTATGGCTACACCTTC. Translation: CASSSGTPYGYTF.

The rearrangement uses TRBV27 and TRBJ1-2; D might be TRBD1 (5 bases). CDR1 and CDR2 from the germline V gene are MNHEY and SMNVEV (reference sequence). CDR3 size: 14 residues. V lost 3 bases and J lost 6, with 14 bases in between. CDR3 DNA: TGTGCCAGCAGTTTGACCTGGCAGGGACATGGCTACACCTTC. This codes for CASSLTWQGHGYTF.

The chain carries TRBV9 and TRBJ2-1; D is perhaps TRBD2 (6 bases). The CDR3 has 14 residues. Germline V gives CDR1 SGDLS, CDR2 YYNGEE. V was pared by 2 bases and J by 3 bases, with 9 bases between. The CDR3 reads CASSVGGFYNEQFF. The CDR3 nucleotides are TGTGCCAGCAGCGTTGGGGGGTTCTACAATGAGCAGTTCTTC. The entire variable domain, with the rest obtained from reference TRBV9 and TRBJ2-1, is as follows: DSGVTQTPKHLITATGQRVTLRCSPRSGDLSVYWYQQSLDQGLQFLIQYYNGEERAKGNILERFSAQQFPDLHSELNLSSLELGDSALYFCASSVGGFYNEQFFGPGTRLTVL.

CDR3 bases: TGCAGTGCGCCCGGACCCATTTCGGACACTGAAGCTTTCTTT. Its translation is CSAPGPISDTEAFF. The chain combines TRBV20-1 with TRBJ1-1; D unclear. Trimming took off 6 bases at V and 3 bases at J, with 17 bases between the two ends. Germline values: CDR1 DFQATT, CDR2 SNEGSKA (reference sequence). The CDR3 covers 14 residues.

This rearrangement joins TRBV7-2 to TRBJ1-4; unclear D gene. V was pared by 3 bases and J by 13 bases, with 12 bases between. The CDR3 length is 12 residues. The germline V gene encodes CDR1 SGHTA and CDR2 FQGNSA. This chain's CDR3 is CASSFRSRGLFF. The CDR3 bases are TGTGCCAGCAGCTTCCGTAGCCGGGGACTGTTTTTT. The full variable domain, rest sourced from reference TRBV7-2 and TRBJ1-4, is GAGVSQSPSNKVTEKGKDVELRCDPISGHTALYWYRQSLGQGLEFLIYFQGNSAPDKSGLPSDRFSAERTGGSVSTLTIQRTQQEDSAVYLCASSFRSRGLFFGSGTQLSVL.

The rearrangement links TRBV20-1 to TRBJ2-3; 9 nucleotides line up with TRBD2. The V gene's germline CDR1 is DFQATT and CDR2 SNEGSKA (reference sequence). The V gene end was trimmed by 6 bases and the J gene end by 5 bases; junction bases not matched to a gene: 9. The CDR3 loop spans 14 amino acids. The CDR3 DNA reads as TGCAGTGCAACCCCTAGCGGGGTTGGAGATACGCAGTATTTT. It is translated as CSATPSGVGDTQYF.

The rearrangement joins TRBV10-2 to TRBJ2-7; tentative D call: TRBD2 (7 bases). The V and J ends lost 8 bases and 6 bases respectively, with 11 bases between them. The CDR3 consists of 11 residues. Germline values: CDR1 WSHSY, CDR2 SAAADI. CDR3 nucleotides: TGCGCCAGCCGGGGGGCCTCCGAGCAGTACTTC. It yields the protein CASRGASEQYF.